Listed here are 14 T cell receptor beta chains from one sample, sequenced in a study of OX40 agonist ivuxolimab in advanced cancers. The method was immunoSEQ multiplex PCR; TCRdb's version includes in-frame clones alone and lacks a portion of them. The sample lists 80,000 to 100,000 clones, approximately 90% occurring once. This sample comprised CD4+ or CD8+ T cells sorted from blood, obtained in a trial of the OX40 agonist ivuxolimab. The receptors were gathered from an adult with an advanced solid tumor such as melanoma, head and neck, liver or kidney cancer.

This clone showed up just a few times. The chain combines TRBV7-9 with TRBJ1-1, with 7 positions matching TRBD1. The V gene's germline CDR1 is SEHNR and CDR2 FQNEAQ (reference sequence). V dropped 4 bases and J dropped 5; count of bases not matched to a gene: 4. The CDR3 has 13 amino acids. CDR3 in DNA: TGTGCCAGCAGCTCCCGGGACAGTACTGAAGCTTTCTTT. Protein product: CASSSRDSTEAFF.

The gene calls are TRBV6-1 and TRBJ2-2; 13 bases match TRBD2. CDR3 length: 16 amino acids. CDR1 MNHNS and CDR2 SASEGT come from the germline V gene. The V gene end was trimmed by 4 bases and the J gene end by 6 bases; junction bases not matched to a gene: 5. CDR3 coding DNA: TGTGCCAGCAGTGCTAGGACTAGCGGGGGCTCCGGGGAGCTGTTTTTT. It specifies CASSARTSGGSGELFF.

This clone showed up just once. V and J are TRBV6-5 and TRBJ1-1; TRBD1 might be the D (5 bases). Per germline, CDR1 MNHEY and CDR2 SVGAGI. Trimming removed 6 bases from V and 1 base from J, with 9 bases in between. The CDR3 loop spans 13 amino acids. The CDR3 sequence is CASSGRGNTEAFF. The CDR3 region has the DNA TGTGCCAGCAGCGGGAGGGGGAACACTGAAGCTTTCTTT.

This sequence joins TRBV9 and TRBJ2-1; D may correspond to TRBD1 or TRBD2 (6 bases each). This CDR3 contains 16 residues. CDR1 is SGDLS and CDR2 is YYNGEE in the germline V gene. V lost 0 bases and J 4 bases, leaving 14 bases between the germline ends. CDR3 loop: CASSVALGGGYNEQFF. The CDR3 region has the DNA TGTGCCAGCAGCGTAGCTTTGGGGGGCGGTTACAATGAGCAGTTCTTC.

This chain uses TRBV7-3 with TRBJ2-1; 11 nucleotides align to TRBD2. The CDR3 runs to 15 residues. Germline CDR1 and CDR2: SGHTA and FQGTGA. With V trimmed by 3 bases and J by 5 bases, 3 bases remained unmatched. CDR3 region: CASSLGLAENNEQFF. As DNA, the CDR3 is TGTGCCAGCAGCTTGGGACTAGCGGAAAACAATGAGCAGTTCTTC.

The chain recombines TRBV6-5 with TRBJ1-5; maybe TRBD1 (5 bases). Trimming stripped 7 bases from V and 5 bases from J, with 12 bases between. This CDR3 contains 13 residues. Germline V gene lookup returns CDR1 MNHEY and CDR2 SVGAGI. Here the CDR3 reads CASTGGGDQPQHF. CDR3 in DNA: TGTGCCAGCACCGGGGGAGGAGATCAGCCCCAGCATTTT.

The V gene is TRBV27, the J gene TRBJ2-2; no firm D call. The CDR3 sequence is 14 residues long. The V and J ends lost 7 bases and 0 bases respectively, with 9 bases between them. CDR1 and CDR2 from the germline V gene are MNHEY and SMNVEV (reference sequence). Here the CDR3 DNA reads TGTGCCAGCACTCGGACGGCGAACACCGGGGAGCTGTTTTTT. As protein: CASTRTANTGELFF.

This chain uses TRBV5-4 with TRBJ2-1, with 10 bases lining up with TRBD2. Trimming cost V 1 base and J 8 bases; bases outside gene matches: 6. Per germline, CDR1 SGHNT and CDR2 YYREEE (reference sequence). The CDR3 extends over 15 amino acids. The CDR3 region has the DNA TGTGCCAGCAGCTTGAGTCCAGCGGGGGGGGATGAGCAGTTCTTC. It specifies CASSLSPAGGDEQFF.

The rearrangement joins TRBV7-2 to TRBJ1-4, with a possible D match to TRBD1 (6 bases). This CDR3 contains 15 residues. Trimming pared 5 bases from V and 5 bases from J, leaving 15 bases between. Per germline, CDR1 SGHTA and CDR2 FQGNSA. The CDR3 DNA sequence: TGTGCCAGCAGCGGTCTGGGGGCCCAGAATGAAAAACTGTTTTTT. As protein: CASSGLGAQNEKLFF.

This clone appeared a single time. The chain couples TRBV6-1 to TRBJ1-4; D gene unclear. CDR3 length: 11 amino acids. The V gene lost 10 bases and the J gene lost 6 bases, with 9 bases spanning the gap. From germline, CDR1 is MNHNS and CDR2 SASEGT. The CDR3 DNA reads as TGTGCCACCGGCCGGGATGAAAAACTGTTTTTT. Protein: CATGRDEKLFF.

The chain is built from TRBV6-1 and TRBJ1-6; 8 nucleotides agree with TRBD1. The germline V gene encodes CDR1 MNHNS and CDR2 SASEGT. The CDR3 is made up of 14 amino acids. V was pared by 6 bases and J by 8 bases, with 6 bases of the junction left unmatched. CDR3 region: CASREDRVYSPLHF. The DNA for the CDR3 is TGTGCCAGCAGAGAGGACAGGGTTTATTCACCCCTCCACTTT.

The chain links TRBV4-1 to TRBJ1-1, with D perhaps TRBD1 (6 bases). The CDR3 extends over 15 amino acids. V dropped 4 bases and J dropped 0 bases, with 12 bases sitting between them. Per the germline V gene, CDR1 is MGHRA and CDR2 is YSYEKL. Written as DNA, the CDR3 is TGCGCCAGCAGCCCCTCGGGGGGGCTGAACACTGAAGCTTTCTTT. This translates into CASSPSGGLNTEAFF.

The chain uses TRBV5-6 and TRBJ2-3, with a weak D call TRBD1 (5 bases). The V gene's germline CDR1 is SGHDT and CDR2 YYEEEE. This CDR3 is built from 15 residues. V lost 0 bases and J 6 bases, leaving 14 bases between the germline ends. CDR3 sequence reads: CASSLVGQGSDTQYF. Written as DNA, the CDR3 is TGTGCCAGCAGCTTGGTTGGCCAGGGTTCGGATACGCAGTATTTT.

The chain combines TRBV6-5 with TRBJ2-2; D remains ambiguous. The CDR3 is 15 amino acids. CDR1 is MNHEY and CDR2 is SVGAGI in the germline V gene. V lost 0 bases and J lost 1, with 6 bases in between. For the CDR3, the DNA is TGTGCCAGCAGTTACTCGATGCGGAACACCGGGGAGCTGTTTTTT. Its translation: CASSYSMRNTGELFF.